Each of the 5 T cell receptor beta chains below was sequenced from the same sample in a study of Ad26.COV2.S vaccination and SARS-CoV-2 variants. TCRdb's table, derived via immunoSEQ multiplex PCR, lists solely in-frame clones and lacks some. This table has 400,000 to 450,000 clones, about nine tenths appearing once. The treatment here: some 20 received Ad26.COV2.S at low or high dose, single or two shots; five or six received placebo; per-sample allocation not given. Vaccine and placebo recipients were sampled on day 63 after the first injection. The sequences come from peripheral blood, collected in a trial of Ad26.COV2.S vaccine versus placebo. The receptors here all came from a person aged 18-60 years who received the Ad26.COV2.S COVID-19 vaccine or a placebo.

The chain uses TRBV5-4 and TRBJ2-7; D unclear. In germline, CDR1 is SGHNT, CDR2 YYREEE (reference sequence). This CDR3 spans 15 amino acids. V lost 2 bases, J lost 1 base, and 13 bases lay in between. CDR3 nucleotide sequence: TGTGCCAGCAGCTTCTCTCCACCGTCTTCCTACGAGCAGTACTTC. Protein: CASSFSPPSSYEQYF.

The chain employs TRBV6-4 and TRBJ1-1, with D unclear. Germline CDR1 MRHNA, CDR2 SNTAGT. CDR3 size: 15 residues. V was trimmed by 5 bases and J by 0 bases, leaving 13 bases between them. This CDR3 is CASSKSRVMNTEAFF. The CDR3 DNA is TGTGCCAGCAGTAAGTCACGGGTCATGAACACTGAAGCTTTCTTT.

The genes are TRBV7-9 and TRBJ2-7; 9 bases are shared with TRBD1. The CDR3 runs to 15 residues. Per germline, CDR1 SEHNR and CDR2 FQNEAQ (reference sequence). J lost 0 bases, V lost 4 bases, and 4 bases had no gene match. The CDR3 loop reads CASSSGTGSSYEQYF. The CDR3 nucleotides are TGTGCCAGCAGCTCCGGGACAGGGAGCTCCTACGAGCAGTACTTC. The whole variable domain, filled in from reference TRBV7-9 and TRBJ2-7, reads DTGVSQNPRHKITKRGQNVTFRCDPISEHNRLYWYRQTLGQGPEFLTYFQNEAQLEKSRLLSDRFSAERPKGSFSTLEIQRTEQGDSAMYLCASSSGTGSSYEQYFGPGTRLTVT.

J is TRBJ1-5 and V is TRBV7-9, with D possibly TRBD1 on 6 matching bases. Germline CDR1 is SEHNR and CDR2 is FQNEAQ (reference sequence). Trimming pared 3 bases from V and 6 bases from J, leaving 12 bases between. The CDR3 has 14 residues. In DNA form, the CDR3 reads TGTGCCAGCAGCTTTGCCGGGGGCGGTCAGCCCCAGCATTTT. This sequence encodes CASSFAGGGQPQHF.

The CDR3: CASSYSPGGPETQYF. In nucleotides, the CDR3 is TGTGCCAGCAGTTACTCACCGGGAGGGCCGGAGACCCAGTACTTC. The rearrangement links TRBV6-5 to TRBJ2-5, with 8 nucleotides matching TRBD2. V was clipped by 0 bases and J by 5 bases; unmatched bases: 5. The CDR3 is 15 residues long. Germline CDR1 is MNHEY and CDR2 is SVGAGI.